The next 22 T cell receptor beta chains were all read from a single sample in a study of a mutant IDH1 vaccine in newly diagnosed glioma. Measured with immunoSEQ multiplex PCR; TCRdb has only the in-frame clones, and not every one. The table shows about 94,000 clones, with roughly 89% occurring only once. Time point: week 47, end of study. A 20-mer mutant IDH1 peptide at 300 ug was injected subcutaneously with topical imiquimod. No antigens are known for them. This specimen consisted of PBMCs, obtained from a glioma patient whose treatment included an IDH1 peptide vaccine. These receptors were collected from a woman aged 50 to 60 with glioma.

V gene TRBV6-5 combines with J gene TRBJ2-7, with 9 bases identical to TRBD1. Trimming at V came to 0 bases and at J to 3 bases, leaving 3 bases not matched to a gene. The germline CDR1 and CDR2 sequences are MNHEY and SVGAGI. The length of the CDR3 is 15 residues. The CDR3 region is CASSYSGGQGYEQYF. DNA of the CDR3: TGTGCCAGCAGTTACTCTGGGGGACAGGGCTACGAGCAGTACTTC.

The chain employs TRBV7-2 and TRBJ2-5; weak D call: TRBD2 (6 bases). The CDR3 extends over 13 amino acids. The germline V gene has CDR1 SGHTA and CDR2 FQGNSA. Trimming cost V 5 bases and J 5 bases, with 12 bases left between them. This CDR3 reads CASSPGSAETQYF. CDR3 in DNA: TGTGCCAGCAGCCCCGGGAGTGCGGAGACCCAGTACTTC.

CDR3 amino acids: CASRGPVGETQYF. As DNA, the CDR3 is TGTGCCAGCAGGGGCCCCGTTGGAGAGACCCAGTACTTC. The V and J genes are TRBV2 and TRBJ2-5, with no clear D. The germline V and J ends were trimmed by 6 bases and 4 bases, with 12 bases remaining between them. Per germline, CDR1 SNHLY and CDR2 FYNNEI. The CDR3 sequence is 13 residues long.

The V and J genes are TRBV19 and TRBJ2-7, with 7 positions matching TRBD2. The germline V gene has CDR1 LNHDA and CDR2 SQIVND (reference sequence). The CDR3 loop spans 15 amino acids. The V gene end was trimmed by 8 bases and the J gene end by 2 bases; junction bases not matched to a gene: 12. CDR3 region: CASQVSGAVPYEQYF. DNA for the CDR3: TGTGCCAGTCAAGTCAGCGGGGCGGTGCCCTACGAGCAGTACTTC.

In DNA form, the CDR3 reads TGTGCCAGCAGCGCGCAGGGGGATAGCAATCAGCCCCAGCATTTT. Its protein product is CASSAQGDSNQPQHF. The genes are TRBV9 and TRBJ1-5; 7 nucleotides line up with TRBD1. The V and J ends lost 3 bases and 0 bases, in that order; junction bases with no gene match: 3. The CDR3 is 15 residues long. CDR1 SGDLS and CDR2 YYNGEE come from the germline V gene.

The V call is TRBV5-8, the J call TRBJ2-2; TRBD2 might be the D (5 bases). The CDR3 loop spans 13 amino acids. Between the trimmed V and J ends, which lost 2 bases and 6 bases, there was a span of 8 bases. Germline V gene data show CDR1 as SGHTS and CDR2 as YDEGEE. The CDR3 nucleotides read TGTGCCAGCAGCTTCGGGGTACCCGGGGAGCTGTTTTTT. It specifies CASSFGVPGELFF. The whole variable domain, filled in from reference TRBV5-8 and TRBJ2-2, reads EAGVTQSPTHLIKTRGQQATLRCSPISGHTSVYWYQQALGLGLQFLLWYDEGEERNRGNFPPRFSGRQFPNYSSELNVNALELEDSALYLCASSFGVPGELFFGEGSRLTVL.

The chain joins TRBV11-1 to TRBJ2-5, with D perhaps being TRBD1 or TRBD2 (5 bases each). Deletions cut 5 bases from V and 5 bases from J, with 15 bases between. The CDR3 sequence is 14 residues long. Per the germline V gene, CDR1 is SGHAT and CDR2 is FQDESV (reference sequence). CDR3 sequence (DNA): TGTGCCAGCAGCGCCGGGACGGTTGGGGAGACCCAGTACTTC. This translates into CASSAGTVGETQYF.

CDR3 bases: TGTGCCAGCCGAGGGAATTCGGGTGGTGAAGCTTTCTTT. Encoded protein: CASRGNSGGEAFF. The chain recombines TRBV7-9 with TRBJ1-1; D remains ambiguous. The V gene lost 8 bases and the J gene lost 7 bases, with 17 bases spanning the gap. CDR1 SEHNR and CDR2 FQNEAQ come from the germline V gene (reference sequence). The CDR3 covers 13 residues.

The chain combines TRBV30 with TRBJ2-2; 12 bases match TRBD2. The junction had 2 bases not matched to a gene; V was cut back by 3 bases and J by 0 bases. This CDR3 spans 16 amino acids. Germline assignment: CDR1 GTSNPN and CDR2 SVGIG (reference sequence). CDR3 DNA sequence: TGTGCCTGGAGCGGACTAGCGGGAACGAACACCGGGGAGCTGTTTTTT. It codes for CAWSGLAGTNTGELFF.

J is TRBJ1-5 and V is TRBV7-2, with 8 bases fitting TRBD1. Trimming at V came to 6 bases and at J to 6 bases, leaving 10 bases not matched to a gene. CDR1 and CDR2 (germline): SGHTA, FQGNSA. This CDR3 comprises 15 residues. The CDR3 is CASSRERTGSQPQHF. CDR3 in DNA: TGTGCCAGCAGTCGAGAGAGGACAGGGAGTCAGCCCCAGCATTTT.

To note about this clone: One end of the junction is discordant with germline, which a read error may explain. The chain employs TRBV14 and TRBJ1-2; 11 bases match TRBD1. The germline V gene has CDR1 SGHDN and CDR2 FVKESK. CDR3 length: 16 amino acids. The CDR3 DNA reads as TGTGCCAGCAGCCAAGAGGTTTGGGACAGGGGGAGAAGATTCATCTTC. Its protein is CASSQEVWDRGRRFIF. Using reference TRBV14 and TRBJ1-2 for the parts outside the CDR3, the full variable domain is EAGVTQFPSHSVIEKGQTVTLRCDPISGHDNLYWYRRVMGKEIKFLLHFVKESKQDESGMPNNRFLAERTGGTYSTLKVQPAELEDSGVYFCASSQEVWDRGRRFIFGSGTRLTVV.

This clone appeared a single time. A junction end diverges from the germline sequence, so it may reflect a read error. The chain has TRBV5-4 and TRBJ2-7, with 11 positions matching TRBD2. The CDR3 totals 15 residues. CDR1 and CDR2 from the germline V gene are SGHNT and YYREEE (reference sequence). In DNA form, the CDR3 reads TGCGCCAGCAGCTTGGGACTAGCGGCCTCCTACGAGCAGTACTTC. As protein: CASSLGLAASYEQYF.

The chain links TRBV2 to TRBJ2-7, with 10 positions matching TRBD1. Germline V gives CDR1 SNHLY, CDR2 FYNNEI. The CDR3 consists of 13 residues. V lost 6 bases, J lost 3 bases, and 2 bases stayed unmatched. CDR3 DNA sequence: TGTGCCAGCAGCGGACAGGGGGGCTACGAGCAGTACTTC. Translated, it gives CASSGQGGYEQYF.

The CDR3 loop reads CASSVTGNSPLHF. CDR3 DNA: TGTGCCAGCAGTGTGACCGGGAATTCACCCCTCCACTTT. The V call is TRBV27, the J call TRBJ1-6; unclear D gene. Looked up from germline, CDR1 is MNHEY and CDR2 is SMNVEV (reference sequence). CDR3 length: 13 residues. V was shortened by 5 bases and J by 7 bases, with 9 bases between the two germline ends.

The rearrangement links TRBV5-1 to TRBJ2-3, with 11 bases matching TRBD1. Trimming removed 3 bases from V and 5 bases from J; junction bases left unmatched: 5. This CDR3 has 15 amino acids. Per germline, CDR1 SGHRS and CDR2 YFSETQ. DNA for the CDR3: TGCGCCAGCAGCTCCGGGACAGGGGGTATAGATACGCAGTATTTT. It translates to CASSSGTGGIDTQYF. Combining the CDR3 with reference TRBV5-1 and TRBJ2-3 gives the whole variable domain KAGVTQTPRYLIKTRGQQVTLSCSPISGHRSVSWYQQTPGQGLQFLFEYFSETQRNKGNFPGRFSGRQFSNSRSEMNVSTLELGDSALYLCASSSGTGGIDTQYFGPGTRLTVL.

The chain links TRBV28 to TRBJ1-2, with 8 nucleotides matching TRBD1. Germline CDR1 MDHEN, CDR2 SYDVKM. V lost 4 bases and J lost 6; bases outside the gene matches: 10. The CDR3 extends over 15 amino acids. CDR3 nucleotides: TGTGCCAGCAGTTCCCTAGGGCAGGGGGCAAATGGCTACACCTTC. Translating gives CASSSLGQGANGYTF.

J is TRBJ2-1 and V is TRBV4-1; 9 bases map to TRBD2. The V and J ends lost 1 base and 10 bases, in that order; junction bases with no gene match: 11. The CDR3 is 16 amino acids. Germline-derived CDR1 and CDR2 are MGHRA and YSYEKL. CDR3 residues: CASSQGEVAGVWEQFF. Written as DNA, the CDR3 is TGCGCCAGCAGCCAAGGTGAGGTAGCGGGAGTCTGGGAGCAGTTCTTC.

The CDR3, as DNA: TGTGCCAGCAGTGATCCGGTTCGAGCCAACACTGAAGCTTTCTTT. Encoded protein: CASSDPVRANTEAFF. This chain connects TRBV2 to TRBJ1-1, with D unclear. Trimming cost V 3 bases and J 2 bases, with 13 bases left between them. This CDR3 contains 15 residues. Germline values: CDR1 SNHLY, CDR2 FYNNEI.

The J gene is TRBJ1-2, the V gene TRBV6-6; D remains unclear. The length of the CDR3 is 13 residues. V shed 8 bases and J shed 6 bases, with 16 bases lying between them. Germline values: CDR1 MNHNY, CDR2 SVGAGI (reference sequence). This CDR3 is CASLDGSSDGYTF. The CDR3 nucleotides read TGTGCCAGCCTCGACGGCAGCTCCGATGGCTACACCTTC.

The rearrangement uses TRBV29-1 and TRBJ2-1, with TRBD1 identical over 10 bases. Germline trimming cut 3 bases from V and 4 bases from J; bases unmatched to any gene: 6. The CDR3 is 15 residues long. Germline CDR1 is SQVTM and CDR2 is ANQGSEA. This chain's CDR3 is CSVDDPGQGYNEQFF. In DNA, the CDR3 is TGCAGCGTTGACGACCCGGGACAGGGGTACAATGAGCAGTTCTTC.

The rearrangement joins TRBV19 to TRBJ2-5; TRBD1 agrees at 7 bases. The DNA end is more similar to TRBJ2-7, so the J call may be wrong. The CDR3 is made up of 14 amino acids. Germline loops: CDR1 LNHDA, CDR2 SQIVND (reference sequence). For the CDR3, the DNA is TGTGCCAGTAGTATCCCCGGGACAGTTTACGAGCAGTACTTC. Translation: CASSIPGTVYEQYF.

The chain links TRBV6-6 to TRBJ2-3; 7 nucleotides agree with TRBD2. The CDR3 loop spans 14 amino acids. Germline trimming cut 5 bases from V and 7 bases from J; bases unmatched to any gene: 9. Germline CDR1 is MNHNY and CDR2 is SVGAGI (reference sequence). The CDR3 sequence: CASSAPGTTYTQYF. CDR3 nucleotides: TGTGCCAGCAGTGCCCCTGGGACTACATATACGCAGTATTTT.